This T cell receptor beta chain derives from a study of shared clonotypes between healthy human individuals. Germline CDR1 and CDR2: MNHEY and SVGAGI. This CDR3 is 16 amino acids long. Between the trimmed V and J ends, which lost 0 bases and 2 bases, there was a span of 11 bases. Libraries were prepared by immunoSEQ multiplex PCR; TCRdb keeps only in-frame clonotypes and omits some of them. Of about 2 million clones listed, approximately 95% are singletons. The rearrangement links TRBV6-5 to TRBJ2-1, with D perhaps being TRBD1 or TRBD2 (5 bases each). Sequenced input: naive CD4+ T cells sorted from blood. Subset indicated: CD45RA+ positively selected. This TCR came from a man aged 18 to 29 in good health. The DNA of the CDR3 is TGTGCCAGCAGTTACTCGGGGGTTAAGGCCTACAATGAGCAGTTCTTC. Its protein is CASSYSGVKAYNEQFF.